This T cell receptor (beta chain) comes out of a study of cytomegalovirus exposure and HLA in healthy donors. Study-wide points: Cytomegalovirus association was assigned to about 180 TCR beta chains.

Regarding this clone: Its antigen is still unknown.

Germline CDR1 MGHRA, CDR2 YSYEKL. The CDR3 covers 17 residues. The V end was cut by 0 bases, the J end by 0 bases, with 12 bases between. Both 60 Vbeta primers and 13 Jbeta primers went into the PCR. The data were produced by immunoSEQ multiplex PCR, yet TCRdb's version contains in-frame clones alone and is incomplete. This listing includes 120,000 to 150,000 clones. Sequencing input: PBMCs. The V and J genes are TRBV4-1 and TRBJ2-4, with a weak D call TRBD1 (5 bases). This receptor was obtained from a woman aged 18 to 35 in good health and CMV-seronegative. CDR3 in DNA: TGCGCCAGCAGCCAAGAAGGGGTAAGACTAGCCAAAAACATTCAGTACTTC. Encoded protein: CASSQEGVRLAKNIQYF.